This record covers a single TCR beta chain. A single count supports this clone. No cognate antigen has been identified for it. Base qualities are not recorded, but no much larger clone differs from it by a single base. The source of the sample is a study of cytomegalovirus exposure and HLA in healthy donors listed by TCRdb under 2017. About the investigation overall: According to an earlier analysis of a few hundred of the donors, 150 million to 200 million T cells yielded roughly 110 million unique TCR beta sequences and approximately 300 Gb of sequence data. Approximately 330 gigabases of sequencing data and 75 million to 85 million unique TCR sequences made up an early release that covered some 640 HLA-typed donors. The genetic ancestry cluster associated with self-reported Caucasian donors included over 65% of the 300 to 400 genotyped donors. The aim of the study was to test whether cataloging public T cell receptors could identify signatures of past pathogen exposure. The study profiled the T cell repertoires of around 700 subjects by immunosequencing and related them to cytomegalovirus serostatus. Besides the first cohort of more than 650 subjects, a separate validation cohort made up of about 120 different subjects was used. To predict cytomegalovirus infection status, the study combined high-throughput TCR immunosequencing, statistical association of individual TCRs with disease status, and machine learning. To study patterns of TCR occurrence, a later analysis re-analyzed previously published TCR beta repertoires from hundreds of donors and added high-resolution HLA genotyping. The later analysis used no new phenotypic data to find candidate immune exposures, relying instead on TCR beta sequences and their occurrence across donors. An earlier analysis of about 600 of the donors used high-throughput TCR beta sequencing to judge whether each TCR beta V gene segment behaved as functional or pseudogenic. Donor age, sex, ethnicity and CMV serostatus were collected together with the repertoire data. Genome-wide SNP genotypes for about 65% of the roughly 670 donors were used in a later genetic analysis, which treated that subset as a discovery cohort. All discovery cohort repertoires had been generated on a single sequencing platform. HLA typing included class I and class II loci at four-digit resolution. Typing coverage varied by locus: roughly 629-640 donors for A, B, C, DRB1 and DQB1; some 520 for DQA1; about 570 for DPA1; roughly 450 for DPB1. Four or five DR-DQ haplotypes were handled as single units for association and clustering because linkage in the cohort was strong. On average, over 200,000 unique TCR beta nucleotide sequences were sequenced per donor among 398 genotyped donors of the cohort, with roughly 18% of those sequences being non-productive. What the research found in general, with its limitations: Across donors, most TCR sequences were observed very rarely, whereas some public TCRs were present in many individuals. In a later analysis, several top co-occurrence clusters were reported to appear linked to parvovirus B19, influenza, CMV and Epstein-Barr virus. According to a later genetic analysis, donors in an Asian-associated ancestry cluster had fewer N-insertions in productive TCRs than the roughly 660-donor mean. A further reported finding was that TCR beta sequences accurately predicted the HLA-A and HLA-B alleles for most subjects in the first cohort. Most CMV-associated TCR beta chains appeared to be HLA-restricted in a later analysis, and the HLA associations seemed to be driven largely by CMV exposure. CMV serostatus was the only immune exposure information available for the cohort. Seventeen rarely observed V segments, including chromosome 9 orphons, were excluded from the earlier analysis of about 600 of the donors because counts were too low. An earlier analysis of approximately 500 of the donors showed that most TCR beta V segments appeared in productive rearrangements either about 87% or about 30% of the time, which broadly matched IMGT annotations. According to a later analysis, TCR association rates differed among HLA loci, with DRB1 alleles showing the most associated TCRs and HLA-C alleles showing the fewest. An association between a missense DCLRE1C variant and V-gene and J-gene trimming of TCR beta chains was found in a later genetic analysis and replicated in an independent cohort. Linkage disequilibrium might explain the correlated functional status among segregating V segments, but an unknown experimental factor could not be excluded. A cluster of highly shared sequence variants was judged likely to represent a technical artifact of the sequencing pipeline. Strong co-occurrence of HLA alleles, especially DR and DQ, made assigning TCR associations to individual alleles difficult. This cohort had only TCR beta chains sequenced, and the lack of alpha or paired-chain data limited which features could be detected. Because the 87-base-pair reads could not distinguish some IMGT-functional V segments, including TRBV6-2 and TRBV6-3, those segments were excluded. In both the original and validation cohorts, the classifier was reported to diagnose cytomegalovirus status with high specificity and sensitivity. A later analysis associated 16,951 TCR beta sequences with specific HLA alleles at a false discovery rate of 0.05. In a later analysis, HLA-associated TCR beta chains showed more clonal expansion and lower generation probabilities than non-associated chains that were equally common. In the study, 164 TCR beta chains were listed as associated with cytomegalovirus. Because some donors lacked HLA typing at each locus, the association tests relied only on the typed subset. The authors suggested that the approach could potentially be extended to other disease states and immunological phenotypes. Presence/absence analyses assumed roughly uniform sequencing depth across donors, an assumption that may not hold. In vitro tests confirmed that a few of the cytomegalovirus-associated TCR beta chains recognize cytomegalovirus antigens.

In total, over 600 healthy bone marrow donors made up the cohort. At the time of sampling, every cohort member was nominally healthy, though immune exposures that went unrecorded were likely present. The donor tested CMV seropositive, placing the donor among the 250 to 300 seropositive members of the cohort. Every donor gave a peripheral blood sample, and the peripheral blood mononuclear cells from that sample were used for TCR beta sequencing. The Qiagen DNeasy Blood Extraction Kit was used to extract genomic DNA from the blood cell samples. The V end gives up 8 bases and the J end 5 bases, leaving 11 bases in the junction not matched to a gene. There are 15 amino acids in the CDR3, from cysteine to phenylalanine inclusive. Left in the record is the CDR3 DNA by itself, 45 bases read in frame from the first base. CDR1 is given as LNHDA and CDR2 as SQIVND, both from the germline V gene (reference sequence).

Libraries were prepared through the immunoSEQ multiplex PCR assay. For the multiplex PCR, a mixture combining 60 forward primers for TCR Vbeta segments and 13 reverse primers for TCR Jbeta segments was used. A multiplex PCR assay on genomic DNA amplified the CDR3 region of rearranged TCR beta genes. The amplified TCR beta libraries were sequenced on the Illumina HiSeq System as 87-base-pair reads. Per the original workflow: A later analysis tallied 75 million to 85 million unique TCR beta chains across the 650 to 750 repertoires, and approximately 12 million of those chains were shared by two or more donors. Raw reads were error-corrected and collapsed into unique sequences by a nearest-neighbor algorithm in which closely related sequences were merged to remove PCR and sequencing errors. V, D and J gene segments were assigned by aligning CDR3 sequences to IMGT reference sequences. For a sequence to be retained, a match of at least six nucleotides was required to both a V gene segment and a J gene segment. Rearrangements were called productive when the CDR3 lacked stop codons and stayed in frame with V and J; all others were non-productive. Following IMGT convention, CDR3 was defined as the stretch from the second conserved V-encoded cysteine up to the conserved J-encoded phenylalanine. The earlier analysis of roughly 590 of the donors excluded sequences that lacked an unambiguous match to a single V gene segment. In an earlier analysis of 587 of the donors, a V segment was called functional when productive rearrangements were above 56.7%, and segregating when the standard deviation between donors exceeded 5%. A statistical classification framework was built to diagnose cytomegalovirus status from the catalog of TCR beta chain sequences. In a later analysis, TCR nucleotide sequences were compared against IMGT/GENE-DB human TR gene sequences so that V and J genes could be assigned. Using the TCRdist pipeline, a later analysis assigned CDR3 sequences along with most-parsimonious VDJ recombination scenarios. In a later analysis, each TCR beta chain was defined by its CDR3 amino acid sequence together with its V-gene family, and reads without a unique V-gene family were excluded. To address suspected cross-contamination and a sequencing artifact, a later analysis removed roughly 580 highly shared, low-generation-probability nucleotide sequences. In a later analysis, a clonal expansion index for each public chain was calculated from normalized within-repertoire ranks of inferred template counts. Generation probabilities in a later analysis came from a VDJ recombination model fitted to out-of-frame rearrangements, and those results were checked against IGoR. In a later analysis, hypergeometric tests were used to score TCR-TCR, TCR-HLA and TCR-CMV co-occurrence, with a repertoire-size bias correction applied to TCR pairs. To estimate false discovery rates, a later analysis permuted the HLA or CMV assignments 20 times. In a later analysis, co-occurring TCRs were grouped using DBSCAN, and TCRdist sequence similarity was added for clustering within HLA-allele-positive subsets. Repertoires with fewer than 30,000 or more than 120,000 public chains were left out of co-occurrence clustering, as were four to six repertoires with anomalous nucleotide sharing. TCRdb holds this immuneACCESS table with in-frame rearrangements only. Some clones are missing; in checked studies, unresolved V genes explain under half, and the rest has no known cause. The V and J calls and clone size come from that table; D and trimming were worked out from the DNA. The sample records roughly 59,000 clones, roughly two thirds of which are singletons. Less than 20% of the sample goes to the ten largest clones.

The receptor was isolated from a middle-aged man in good health and CMV-seropositive. The chain links TRBV19 with TRBJ2-2, with TRBD2 matching 7 junction bases. Sequencing was carried out using PBMCs. The DNA sequence follows: TGTGCCAGTTCCGATGGCGGGAGAAGGACCGGGGAGCTGTTTTTT. It codes for CASSDGGRRTGELFF.